This TCR beta chain was retrieved from a study of shared clonotypes between healthy human individuals. Across the whole study: Each donor had three CD4 naive, three CD4 memory, two CD8 naive and one CD8 memory plate. Study-wide findings and caveats: Sharing across four donors was highest in naive CD4 (around 5%) and lowest in memory CD8 (roughly 0.4%).

TCRdb keeps only in-frame clones here, not all; method: immunoSEQ multiplex PCR. The repertoire holds about 1.5 million clones, roughly 98% seen once, with roughly 0.42% in the top ten. As concerns this clone: Its antigen is undetermined.

CD4+ cells underwent separation, giving CD45RA+ naive and CD45RA-negative memory subsets. This CDR3 spans 17 amino acids. Trimming took 3 bases from V and 7 from J; bases not matched to a gene: 15. Germline-derived CDR1 and CDR2 are SGHRS and YFSETQ. This TCR derives from a man in his thirties or forties in good health. The sample consisted of naive CD4+ T cells sorted from blood. Regarding subset: CD45RA+ positively selected. The chain joins TRBV5-1 to TRBJ2-1; 8 nucleotides line up with TRBD2. As DNA, the CDR3 is TGCGCCAGCAGCTGGAGCGGGAGTCCTGTCACGGCGAATGAGCAGTTCTTC. This translates into CASSWSGSPVTANEQFF.